The rows below give T cell receptor beta chains drawn from one sample of a study of spatial heterogeneity in lung cancer. From the 5' RACE reads, TCRdb called clonotypes with MiXCR, one entry per CDR3 protein. The data contain roughly 15,000 distinct CDR3 sequences, 19% of them singletons. Sequenced here: PBMCs, sampled at follow-up. These receptors were obtained from a male donor with early-stage non-small cell lung cancer. Both conserved end residues are part of each CDR3. The order of the fields is V gene, clone size, J gene, CDR3 protein. Clone size is shown for a subset of rows, as once, few, many or a class of expanded clone.

V gene: TRBV3-1; clone size: -; J gene: TRBJ2-5; CDR3 protein: CASSQIRDFQETQYF
V gene: TRBV4-3; clone size: few; J gene: TRBJ2-7; CDR3 protein: CASSQEWALGMRTYEQYF
V gene: TRBV11-2; clone size: medium-sized; J gene: TRBJ2-7; CDR3 protein: CASSRFGLAQYF
V gene: TRBV6-6; clone size: few; J gene: TRBJ2-2; CDR3 protein: CAIRQGNTGELFF
V gene: TRBV7-9; clone size: -; J gene: TRBJ1-5; CDR3 protein: CASSLGAGGTQPQHF
V gene: TRBV5-1; clone size: -; J gene: TRBJ2-2; CDR3 protein: CASSFEGTTGELFF
V gene: TRBV4-3; clone size: many; J gene: TRBJ1-5; CDR3 protein: CASSQDRQGHQPQHF
V gene: TRBV2; clone size: medium-sized; J gene: TRBJ2-2; CDR3 protein: CASNSGVTGELFF
V gene: TRBV7-9; clone size: many; J gene: TRBJ2-7; CDR3 protein: CASSPMADYEQYF
V gene: TRBV11-2; clone size: medium-sized; J gene: TRBJ2-3; CDR3 protein: CASSRTTDTQYF
V gene: TRBV2; clone size: many; J gene: TRBJ2-7; CDR3 protein: CASSERDRVREQYF
V gene: TRBV14; clone size: -; J gene: TRBJ1-2; CDR3 protein: CASSQDRVGTLSPYGYTF
V gene: TRBV19; clone size: -; J gene: TRBJ1-3; CDR3 protein: CASSIGASSGNTIYF
V gene: TRBV7-9; clone size: -; J gene: TRBJ2-7; CDR3 protein: CASSSTGLMGEQYF
V gene: TRBV4-1; clone size: -; J gene: TRBJ1-2; CDR3 protein: CASSQDSHTRGLNYGYTF
V gene: TRBV7-2; clone size: many; J gene: TRBJ2-2; CDR3 protein: CASSFPQGGDTGELFF
V gene: TRBV12-3/TRBV12-4; clone size: -; J gene: TRBJ2-3; CDR3 protein: CASSGTGTSGGAVLYF
V gene: TRBV20-1; clone size: few; J gene: TRBJ1-2; CDR3 protein: CSASPGGYGYTF
V gene: TRBV20-1; clone size: -; J gene: TRBJ1-4; CDR3 protein: CSASEFDRDEKLFF
V gene: TRBV12-3/TRBV12-4; clone size: many; J gene: TRBJ1-2; CDR3 protein: CASGEVGKRDGYTF
V gene: TRBV6-5; clone size: few; J gene: TRBJ2-3; CDR3 protein: CASSSFTGGGQYF
V gene: TRBV19; clone size: -; J gene: TRBJ2-2; CDR3 protein: CASSIGQGATGELFF
V gene: TRBV19; clone size: -; J gene: TRBJ1-5; CDR3 protein: CASRARMGQPQHF
V gene: TRBV20-1; clone size: -; J gene: TRBJ1-3; CDR3 protein: CSARDPGSGNTIYF